These T cell receptor beta chains were read from a single sample in a study of T cell clonotyping in hematopoietic cell transplantation. Sequencing was performed with immunoSEQ multiplex PCR; in TCRdb, only in-frame clones are kept and a portion is missing. There are about 7,700 clones in the sample; about 95% occur only once, and 1.3% lies in the top ten. This specimen was peripheral blood mononuclear cells, taken 30 days after allogeneic stem cell transplant. The source is a male patient aged 55 to 69 who had an allogeneic stem cell transplant from an unrelated donor, so T cells may come from the graft donor. Some clones in this sample may be carry-over from other donors' samples. Both conserved end residues are part of each CDR3. D genes are given only for firm matches. Size values are once, few and many counts, or a class for expanded clones, and some rows have none.

>TRBJ2-1|TRBV2|TRBD2|-
CASPRTSGLYNEQFF
TGTGCCAGCCCTAGGACTAGCGGTTTATACAATGAGCAGTTCTTC
>TRBJ2-1|TRBV5-1|TRBD2|-
CASSLVFSGSSANEQFF
TGCGCCAGCAGCTTGGTTTTTAGCGGGAGTTCAGCGAATGAGCAGTTCTTC
>TRBJ1-1|TRBV19|-|-
CATPLRGNTEAFF
TGTGCCACCCCTTTAAGGGGGAACACTGAAGCTTTCTTT
>TRBJ2-3|TRBV9|-|-
CASSPHAGVGTDTQYF
TGTGCCAGCAGCCCCCACGCAGGGGTCGGTACAGATACGCAGTATTTT
>TRBJ2-1|TRBV27|TRBD2|-
CASLGLAGGTSEQFF
TGTGCCAGCTTGGGACTAGCGGGAGGTACCTCCGAGCAGTTCTTC
>TRBJ1-1|TRBV7-9|TRBD1|-
CASSLWEGAMSFF
TGTGCCAGCAGCCTCTGGGAGGGGGCTATGTCTTTCTTT
>TRBJ1-4|TRBV10-3|-|-
CAISDPGQANEKLFF
TGTGCCATCAGTGATCCGGGACAAGCTAATGAAAAACTGTTTTTT
>TRBJ1-4|TRBV29-1|TRBD1|-
CSVTGTSANEKLFF
TGCAGCGTGACAGGGACTTCTGCTAATGAAAAACTGTTTTTT
>TRBJ2-1|TRBV5-4|TRBD1|-
CASSLNRGRMNEQFF
TGTGCCAGCAGCTTAAACAGGGGGAGAATGAATGAGCAGTTCTTC
>TRBJ2-7|TRBV5-1|-|once
CASSLGGDSYEQYF
TGCGCCAGCAGCTTGGGTGGCGACTCCTACGAGCAGTACTTC
>TRBJ1-4|TRBV28|-|-
CASSLWGKSNEKLFF
TGTGCCAGCAGTTTATGGGGGAAATCTAACGAAAAACTGTTTTTT
>TRBJ1-4|TRBV6-1|-|-
CASLMDINEKLFF
TGTGCCAGCCTTATGGATATTAATGAAAAACTGTTTTTT
>TRBJ1-1|TRBV19|-|-
CASSIRASAFF
TGTGCCAGTAGTATCAGGGCGTCGGCTTTCTTT
>TRBJ1-2|TRBV2|-|-
CASIVDWRINYGYTF
TGTGCCAGCATAGTTGACTGGCGGATTAACTATGGCTACACCTTC
>TRBJ1-2|TRBV7-2|-|-
CASSPDAAKAATGYGYTF
TGTGCCAGCAGCCCCGACGCGGCTAAGGCCGCTACTGGGTATGGCTACACCTTC
>TRBJ2-1|TRBV7-9|TRBD2|-
CASSLGPRAGGFF
TGTGCCAGCAGCTTAGGACCAAGAGCGGGAGGGTTCTTC
>TRBJ1-5|TRBV18|TRBD1|-
CASSPLATGGLSNQPQHF
TGTGCCAGCTCACCCCTCGCGACAGGGGGATTGAGCAATCAGCCCCAGCATTTT
>TRBJ2-7|TRBV7-2|-|-
CASSSRRGGDEQYF
TGTGCCAGCAGCTCCCGTAGGGGAGGCGACGAGCAGTACTTC
>TRBJ1-2|TRBV28|TRBD1|-
CASSSPGGGKHGYTF
TGTGCCAGCAGTTCCCCAGGGGGCGGGAAGCATGGCTACACCTTC
>TRBJ2-3|TRBV5-6|-|-
CASSSSASTDTQYF
TGTGCCAGCAGCTCTAGCGCTAGCACAGATACGCAGTATTTT
>TRBJ1-2|TRBV5-1|TRBD1|-
CASSLLGQGNYGYTF
TGCGCCAGCAGCTTGCTCGGACAGGGGAACTATGGCTACACCTTC
>TRBJ1-1|TRBV7-3|-|-
CASSSGTLDTEAFF
TGTGCCAGCAGCTCAGGGACCTTAGACACTGAAGCTTTCTTT
>TRBJ1-1|TRBV7-2|TRBD1|-
CASSLGFQGGEAFF
TGTGCCAGCAGCTTAGGATTCCAGGGGGGTGAAGCTTTCTTT
>TRBJ2-7|TRBV29-1|-|-
CSVVGQRDEQYF
TGCAGCGTTGTCGGACAGCGGGACGAGCAGTACTTC
>TRBJ2-5|TRBV10-3|-|-
CAISESIILHGKETQYF
TGTGCCATCAGTGAGTCGATTATTTTACACGGGAAAGAGACCCAGTACTTC
>TRBJ2-1|TRBV15|TRBD2|-
CATSRDGRAGVSGLYNEQFF
TGTGCCACCAGCAGAGATGGGCGAGCGGGAGTAAGCGGGCTGTACAATGAGCAGTTCTTC
>TRBJ1-2|TRBV7-2|-|few
CASSTYTGTYGYTF
TGTGCCAGCAGCACCTATACAGGGACCTATGGCTACACCTTC
>TRBJ1-1|TRBV7-6|TRBD1|-
CASSYGTGEGTEAFF
TGTGCCAGCAGCTACGGGACAGGGGAGGGGACTGAAGCTTTCTTT
>TRBJ2-3|TRBV5-1|TRBD1|-
CASSSTGGTDTQYF
TGCGCCAGCAGCTCGACAGGGGGGACGGATACGCAGTATTTT
>TRBJ2-1|TRBV4-3|-|-
CASSQRELLNEQFF
TGCGCCAGCAGCCAGAGGGAACTTTTGAATGAGCAGTTCTTC